This T cell receptor (beta chain) came from a study of T cell clonality in common variable immunodeficiency. This clone was found many times. Its specificity is not known. TCRdb keeps only in-frame clones here, not all; method: immunoSEQ multiplex PCR. This sample has some 53,000 clones and no singletons, with around 3.7% in the ten largest. Study observations and caveats: TCRbeta clonality was increased in CVID versus healthy controls.

Sequencing was done on a sample of peripheral blood mononuclear cells. This TCR was sampled from a person aged 18 to 75 in good health.

CDR3 residues: CASGRRAGNTDTQYF. The sequenced CDR3 bases are TGTGCCAGCGGCCGGAGGGCGGGCAACACAGATACG. V and J are TRBV11-3 and TRBJ2-3, with D possibly being TRBD2 (6 bases). The sequence runs out 3 residues before the end of the CDR3; the remainder is reconstructed from the germline J gene. Deletions cut 8 bases from V and 2 bases from J, with 17 bases between. This CDR3 spans 15 amino acids. Germline V gene sequence: CDR1 SGHNT, CDR2 YENEEA.